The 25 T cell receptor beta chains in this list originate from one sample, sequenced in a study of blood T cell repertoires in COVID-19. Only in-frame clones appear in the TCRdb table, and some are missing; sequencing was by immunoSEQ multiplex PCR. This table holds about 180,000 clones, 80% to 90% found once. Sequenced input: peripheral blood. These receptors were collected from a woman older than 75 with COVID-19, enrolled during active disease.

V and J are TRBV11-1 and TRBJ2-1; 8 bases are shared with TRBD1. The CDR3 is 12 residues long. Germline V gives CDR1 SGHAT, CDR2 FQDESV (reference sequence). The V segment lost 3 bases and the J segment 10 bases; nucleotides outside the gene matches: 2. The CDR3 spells CASSFGTGEQFF. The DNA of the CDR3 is TGTGCCAGCAGCTTCGGGACAGGAGAGCAGTTCTTC.

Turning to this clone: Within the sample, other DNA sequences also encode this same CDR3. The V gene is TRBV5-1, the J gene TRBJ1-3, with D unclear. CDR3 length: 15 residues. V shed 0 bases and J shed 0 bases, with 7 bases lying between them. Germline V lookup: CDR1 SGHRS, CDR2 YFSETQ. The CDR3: CASSLDGGSGNTIYF. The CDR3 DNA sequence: TGCGCCAGCAGCTTGGACGGCGGCTCTGGAAACACCATATATTTT.

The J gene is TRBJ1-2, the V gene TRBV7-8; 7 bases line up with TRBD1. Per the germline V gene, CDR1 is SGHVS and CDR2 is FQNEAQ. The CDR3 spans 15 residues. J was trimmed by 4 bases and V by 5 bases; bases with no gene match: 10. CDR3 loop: CASSDRGTARYGYTF. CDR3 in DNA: TGTGCCAGCAGCGACCGAGGGACAGCCCGCTATGGCTACACCTTC.

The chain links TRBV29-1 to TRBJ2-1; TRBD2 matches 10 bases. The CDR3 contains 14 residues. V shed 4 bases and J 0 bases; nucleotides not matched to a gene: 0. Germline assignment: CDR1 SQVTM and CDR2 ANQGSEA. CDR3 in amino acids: CSVGTSGSYNEQFF. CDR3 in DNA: TGCAGCGTTGGGACTAGCGGCTCCTACAATGAGCAGTTCTTC.

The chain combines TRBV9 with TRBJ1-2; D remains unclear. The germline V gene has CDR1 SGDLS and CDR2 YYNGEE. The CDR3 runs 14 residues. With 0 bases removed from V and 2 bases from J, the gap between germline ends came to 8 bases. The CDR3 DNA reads TGTGCCAGCAGCGTAGTGTCGGGGAACTATGGCTACACCTTC. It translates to CASSVVSGNYGYTF.

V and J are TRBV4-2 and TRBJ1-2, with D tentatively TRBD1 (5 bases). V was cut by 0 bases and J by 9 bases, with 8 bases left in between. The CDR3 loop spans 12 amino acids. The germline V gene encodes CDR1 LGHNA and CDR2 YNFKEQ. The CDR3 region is CASSQDQGSYTF. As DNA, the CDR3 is TGTGCCAGCAGCCAAGATCAGGGAAGCTACACCTTC.

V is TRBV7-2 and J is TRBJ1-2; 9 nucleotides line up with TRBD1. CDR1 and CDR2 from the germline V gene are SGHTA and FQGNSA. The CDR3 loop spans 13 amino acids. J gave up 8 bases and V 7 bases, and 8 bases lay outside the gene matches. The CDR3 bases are TGTGCCAGCACCCGGACAGGGGAAGGAGGCTACACCTTC. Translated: CASTRTGEGGYTF.

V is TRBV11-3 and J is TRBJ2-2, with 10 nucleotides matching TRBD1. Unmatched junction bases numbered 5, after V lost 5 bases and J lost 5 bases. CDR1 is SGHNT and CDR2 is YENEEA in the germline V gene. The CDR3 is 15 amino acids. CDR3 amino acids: CASSTRTGGTGELFF. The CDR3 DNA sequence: TGTGCCAGCAGCACCCGGACAGGGGGGACCGGGGAGCTGTTTTTT.

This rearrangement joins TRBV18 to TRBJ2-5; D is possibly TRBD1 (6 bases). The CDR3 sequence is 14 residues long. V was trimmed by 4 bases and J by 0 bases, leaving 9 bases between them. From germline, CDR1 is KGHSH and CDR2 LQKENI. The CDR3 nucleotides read TGTGCCAGCTCACACGGACAGTACCAAGAGACCCAGTACTTC. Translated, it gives CASSHGQYQETQYF. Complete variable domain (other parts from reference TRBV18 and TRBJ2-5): NAGVMQNPRHLVRRRGQEARLRCSPMKGHSHVYWYRQLPEEGLKFMVYLQKENIIDESGMPKERFSAEFPKEGPSILRIQQVVRGDSAAYFCASSHGQYQETQYFGPGTRLLVL.

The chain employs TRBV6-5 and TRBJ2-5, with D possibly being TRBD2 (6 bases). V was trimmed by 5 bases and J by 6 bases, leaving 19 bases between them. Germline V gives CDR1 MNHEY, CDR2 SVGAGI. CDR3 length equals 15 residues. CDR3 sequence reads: CASSPGDGLHQTQYF. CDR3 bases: TGTGCCAGCAGTCCGGGGGACGGCCTCCATCAGACCCAGTACTTC.

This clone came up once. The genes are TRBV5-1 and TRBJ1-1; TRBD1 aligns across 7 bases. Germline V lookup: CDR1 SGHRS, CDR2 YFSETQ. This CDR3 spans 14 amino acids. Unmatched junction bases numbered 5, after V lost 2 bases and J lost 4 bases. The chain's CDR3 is CASSLDRVGTEAFF. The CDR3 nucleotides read TGCGCCAGCAGCTTAGACAGGGTCGGCACTGAAGCTTTCTTT. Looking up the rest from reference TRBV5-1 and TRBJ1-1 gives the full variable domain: KAGVTQTPRYLIKTRGQQVTLSCSPISGHRSVSWYQQTPGQGLQFLFEYFSETQRNKGNFPGRFSGRQFSNSRSEMNVSTLELGDSALYLCASSLDRVGTEAFFGQGTRLTVV.

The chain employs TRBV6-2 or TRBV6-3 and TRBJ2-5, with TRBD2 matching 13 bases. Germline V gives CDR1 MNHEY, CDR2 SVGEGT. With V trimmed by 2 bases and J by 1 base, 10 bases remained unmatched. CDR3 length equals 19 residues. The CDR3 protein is CASSYRGLAGAKVQETQYF. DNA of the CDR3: TGTGCCAGCAGTTACCGAGGACTAGCGGGGGCGAAAGTCCAAGAGACCCAGTACTTC.

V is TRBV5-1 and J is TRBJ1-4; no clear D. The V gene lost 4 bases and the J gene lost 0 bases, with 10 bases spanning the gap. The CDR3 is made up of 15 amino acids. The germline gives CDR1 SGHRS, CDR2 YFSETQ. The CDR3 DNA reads TGCGCCAGCAGCCCGGGTTCTGCAACTAATGAAAAACTGTTTTTT. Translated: CASSPGSATNEKLFF.

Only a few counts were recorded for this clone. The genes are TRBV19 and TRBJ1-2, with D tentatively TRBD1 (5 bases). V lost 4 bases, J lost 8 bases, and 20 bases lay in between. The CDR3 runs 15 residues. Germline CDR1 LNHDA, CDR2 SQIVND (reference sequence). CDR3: CASSTALGRVGGYTF. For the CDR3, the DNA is TGTGCCAGTAGTACGGCACTGGGCAGGGTCGGCGGCTACACCTTC.

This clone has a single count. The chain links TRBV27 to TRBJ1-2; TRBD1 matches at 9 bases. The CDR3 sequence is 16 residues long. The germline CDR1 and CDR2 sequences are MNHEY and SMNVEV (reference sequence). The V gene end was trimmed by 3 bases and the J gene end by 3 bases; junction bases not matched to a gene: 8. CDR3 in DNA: TGTGCCAGCAGTTTGGGAACAGGGGGCTTCGACTATGGCTACACCTTC. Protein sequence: CASSLGTGGFDYGYTF.

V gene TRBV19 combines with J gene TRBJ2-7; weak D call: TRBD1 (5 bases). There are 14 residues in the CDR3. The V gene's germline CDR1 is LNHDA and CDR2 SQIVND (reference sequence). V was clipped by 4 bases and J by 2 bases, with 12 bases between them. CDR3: CASSTQTATYEQYF. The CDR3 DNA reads TGTGCCAGTAGTACCCAGACAGCAACCTACGAGCAGTACTTC. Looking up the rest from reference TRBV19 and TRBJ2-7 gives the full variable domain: DGGITQSPKYLFRKEGQNVTLSCEQNLNHDAMYWYRQDPGQGLRLIYYSQIVNDFQKGDIAEGYSVSREKKESFPLTVTSAQKNPTAFYLCASSTQTATYEQYFGPGTRLTVT.

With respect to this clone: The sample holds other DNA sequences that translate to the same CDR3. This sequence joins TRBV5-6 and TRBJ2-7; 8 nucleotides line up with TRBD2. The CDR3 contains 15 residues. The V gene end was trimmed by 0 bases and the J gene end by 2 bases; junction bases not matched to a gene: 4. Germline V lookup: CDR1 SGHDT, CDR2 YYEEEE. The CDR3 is CASSLGLARTYEQYF. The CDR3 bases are TGTGCCAGCAGCTTGGGACTAGCGCGGACCTACGAGCAGTACTTC.

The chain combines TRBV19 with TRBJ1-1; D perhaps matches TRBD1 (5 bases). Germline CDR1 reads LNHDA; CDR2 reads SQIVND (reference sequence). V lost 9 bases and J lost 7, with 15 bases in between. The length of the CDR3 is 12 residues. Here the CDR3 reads CASASTGVEAFF. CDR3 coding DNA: TGTGCCAGCGCCAGTACGGGGGTTGAAGCTTTCTTT.

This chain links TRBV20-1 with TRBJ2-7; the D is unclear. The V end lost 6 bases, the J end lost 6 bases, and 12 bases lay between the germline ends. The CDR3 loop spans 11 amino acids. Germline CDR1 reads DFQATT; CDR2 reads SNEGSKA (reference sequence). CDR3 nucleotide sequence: TGCAGTGCAGGAGTGAATGGCGAGCAGTACTTC. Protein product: CSAGVNGEQYF.

The CDR3 loop reads CASRGLAGAVEQYF. CDR3 DNA sequence: TGTGCCAGCAGAGGACTAGCGGGAGCCGTTGAGCAGTACTTC. The rearrangement uses TRBV2 and TRBJ2-7; 13 bases fit TRBD2. Germline lookup yields CDR1 SNHLY and CDR2 FYNNEI. The ends lost 6 bases at V and 7 bases at J; junction bases unmatched: 6. The CDR3 extends over 14 amino acids. Full variable domain (rest looked up from reference TRBV2 and TRBJ2-7): EPEVTQTPSHQVTQMGQEVILRCVPISNHLYFYWYRQILGQKVEFLVSFYNNEISEKSEIFDDQFSVERPDGSNFTLKIRSTKLEDSAMYFCASRGLAGAVEQYFGPGTRLTVT.

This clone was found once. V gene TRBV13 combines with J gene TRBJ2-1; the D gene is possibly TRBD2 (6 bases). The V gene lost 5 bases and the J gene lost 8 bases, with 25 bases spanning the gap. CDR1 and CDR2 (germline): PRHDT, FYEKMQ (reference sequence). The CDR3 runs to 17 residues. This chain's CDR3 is CASSVNPTGTALDEQFF. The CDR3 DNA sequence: TGTGCCAGCAGCGTAAACCCCACCGGGACTGCCTTGGATGAGCAGTTCTTC.

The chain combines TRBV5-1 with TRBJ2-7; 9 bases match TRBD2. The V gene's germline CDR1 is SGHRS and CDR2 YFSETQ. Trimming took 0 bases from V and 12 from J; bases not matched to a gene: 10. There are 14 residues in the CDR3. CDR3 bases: TGCGCCAGCAGCTTGGATGGAGCGGGGGGAGTCTGGTACTTC. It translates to CASSLDGAGGVWYF.

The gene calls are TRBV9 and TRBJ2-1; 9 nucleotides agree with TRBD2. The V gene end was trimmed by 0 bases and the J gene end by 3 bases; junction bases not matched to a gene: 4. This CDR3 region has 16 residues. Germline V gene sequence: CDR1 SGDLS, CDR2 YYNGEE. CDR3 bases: TGTGCCAGCAGCGTAGGCGGGACTAGCTTCTACAATGAGCAGTTCTTC. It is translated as CASSVGGTSFYNEQFF.

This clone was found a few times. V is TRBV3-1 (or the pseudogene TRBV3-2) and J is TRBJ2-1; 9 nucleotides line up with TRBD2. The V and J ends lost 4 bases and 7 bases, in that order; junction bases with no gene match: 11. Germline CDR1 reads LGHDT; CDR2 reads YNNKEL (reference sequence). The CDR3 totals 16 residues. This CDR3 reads CASSRLSGGFGNEQFF. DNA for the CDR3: TGTGCCAGCAGCCGGCTGAGCGGGGGGTTTGGAAATGAGCAGTTCTTC.

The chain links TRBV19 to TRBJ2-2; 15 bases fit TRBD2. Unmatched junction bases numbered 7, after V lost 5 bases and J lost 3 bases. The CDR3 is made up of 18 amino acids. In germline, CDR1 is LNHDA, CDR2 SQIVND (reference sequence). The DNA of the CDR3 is TGTGCCAGTAGTTCAGGGACTAGCGGGAGGTTTTACACCGGGGAGCTGTTTTTT. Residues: CASSSGTSGRFYTGELFF.